A selection of T cell receptor beta chains follows, all from one sample in a study of blood T cell repertoires in COVID-19. Clones were read by immunoSEQ multiplex PCR, and TCRdb kept only the in-frame ones, dropping some. The sample holds about 210,000 clones, over 75% seen once. Sequenced material: peripheral blood. The receptor source for this set is a woman aged 40 to 55 with acute or convalescent COVID-19. CDR3s include the opening cysteine and the closing phenylalanine or tryptophan. A D gene is named only where the DNA matches it firmly. Not all rows give a size; the values are once, few, many and, for expanded clones, a class.

V gene	D gene	J gene	clone size	CDR3 length	CDR3 DNA	CDR3 protein
TRBV7-9	.	TRBJ2-5	.	18	TGTGCCAGCAGCCAACAGGGGTTCGGGGGACGGCCCCAAGAGACCCAGTACTTC	CASSQQGFGGRPQETQYF
TRBV6-6	.	TRBJ1-4	once	13	TGTGCCAGCAGGGTTAGGGAGGGGGAAAAACTGTTTTTT	CASRVREGEKLFF
TRBV9	TRBD1	TRBJ1-1	once	15	TGTGCCAGCAGCGTCATGACAGGGTTGAACACTGAAGCTTTCTTT	CASSVMTGLNTEAFF
TRBV6-1	TRBD1	TRBJ1-2	.	15	TGTGCCAGCAGTGACCCAGGGGGCGCGATTTTGGGCTACACCTTC	CASSDPGGAILGYTF
TRBV7-3	.	TRBJ2-4	.	15	TGTGCCAGCAGCCAAACCCCGGGGGCCAAAAACATTCAGTACTTC	CASSQTPGAKNIQYF
TRBV9	.	TRBJ2-3	.	15	TGTGCCAGCAGCGTAGGTGCAGGGTACACAGATACGCAGTATTTT	CASSVGAGYTDTQYF
TRBV21-1	.	TRBJ1-1	few	18	TGTGCCAGCACCCCCGAGTCGGACAGGGGGCTATGGAACACTGAAGCTTTCTTT	CASTPESDRGLWNTEAFF
TRBV18	.	TRBJ1-3	once	15	TGTGCCAGCTCACCGTACAGTACCTTCGGAAACACCATATATTTT	CASSPYSTFGNTIYF
TRBV19	TRBD1	TRBJ1-1	.	16	TGTGCCAGTATACGACTTGCCCTAGGGGGCAAGACTGAAGCTTTCTTT	CASIRLALGGKTEAFF
TRBV19	.	TRBJ2-2	.	13	TGTGCCAGTAGAGGACAGAACACCGGGGAGCTGTTTTTT	CASRGQNTGELFF